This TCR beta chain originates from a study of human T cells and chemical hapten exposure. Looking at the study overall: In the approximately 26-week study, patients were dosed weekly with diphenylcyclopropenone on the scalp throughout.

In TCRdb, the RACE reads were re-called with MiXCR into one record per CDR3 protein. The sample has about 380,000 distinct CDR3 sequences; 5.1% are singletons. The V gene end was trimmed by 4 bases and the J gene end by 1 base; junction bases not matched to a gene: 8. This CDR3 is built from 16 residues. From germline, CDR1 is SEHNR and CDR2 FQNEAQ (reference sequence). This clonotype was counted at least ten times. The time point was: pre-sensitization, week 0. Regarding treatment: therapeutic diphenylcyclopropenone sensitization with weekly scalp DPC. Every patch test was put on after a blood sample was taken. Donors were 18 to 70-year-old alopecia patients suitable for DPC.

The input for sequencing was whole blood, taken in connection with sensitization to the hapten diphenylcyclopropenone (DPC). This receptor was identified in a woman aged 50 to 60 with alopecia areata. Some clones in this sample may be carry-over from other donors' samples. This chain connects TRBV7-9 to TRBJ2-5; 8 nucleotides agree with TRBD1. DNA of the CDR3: TGTGCCAGCAGCTCTAATCAGGGGGCCGTCCAAGAGACCCAGTACTTC. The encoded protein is CASSSNQGAVQETQYF. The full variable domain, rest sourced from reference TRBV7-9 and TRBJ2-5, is DTGVSQNPRHKITKRGQNVTFRCDPISEHNRLYWYRQTLGQGPEFLTYFQNEAQLEKSRLLSDRFSAERPKGSFSTLEIQRTEQGDSAMYLCASSSNQGAVQETQYFGPGTRLLVL.